These T cell receptor beta chains were read from a single sample in a study of molecular identifiers for immune sequencing clone quantification. TCRdb redid the calling of the PCR reads with MiXCR, one entry per CDR3 protein. The table has some 65,000 distinct CDR3 sequences, less than 20% seen once; the top ten hold around 1.5%. The sample taken for sequencing was naive CD8+ T cells from blood, with Jurkat cell RNA spiked in. Every receptor here comes from a human donor in good health. Some libraries in this study had Jurkat cell RNA spiked in. CDR3s include the opening cysteine and the closing phenylalanine or tryptophan. D genes are given only for firm matches. Size values are once, few and many counts, or a class for expanded clones, and some rows have none.

d_call clone_size j_call cdr3_length v_call cdr3_aa cdr3_nt
NA many TRBJ2-1 14 TRBV29-1 CSVDSGTSNDEQFF TGCAGCGTTGATTCCGGGACAAGCAACGATGAGCAGTTCTTC
NA many TRBJ2-7 13 TRBV6-6 CASSYSADYEQYF TGTGCCAGCAGTTATTCTGCGGATTACGAGCAGTACTTC
NA many TRBJ2-1 14 TRBV4-1 CASSRTQEGNEQFF TGCGCCAGCAGCCGGACACAGGAGGGGAATGAGCAGTTCTTC
TRBD2 many TRBJ2-1 15 TRBV9 CASSVLAGGLNEQFF TGTGCCAGCAGCGTACTAGCGGGAGGGTTGAATGAGCAGTTCTTC
NA many TRBJ2-1 13 TRBV7-3 CASSSILGGGQFF TGTGCCAGCAGCTCCATCTTGGGGGGAGGGCAGTTCTTC
NA many TRBJ2-7 12 TRBV11-2 CASSPGGLEQYF TGTGCCAGCAGCCCCGGGGGGCTCGAGCAGTACTTC
NA many TRBJ1-5 14 TRBV27 CASSLKGSRQPQHF TGTGCCAGCAGTTTAAAGGGGAGTCGGCAGCCCCAGCATTTT
NA NA TRBJ2-7 15 TRBV4-1 CASSQDLQAGDEQYF TGCGCCAGCAGCCAAGATTTACAGGCGGGCGACGAGCAGTACTTC
NA many TRBJ1-5 15 TRBV10-3 CAISESLGQDQPQHF TGTGCCATCAGTGAGTCGCTGGGACAAGATCAGCCCCAGCATTTT
NA many TRBJ1-1 15 TRBV13 CASSLGAKMNTEAFF TGTGCCAGCAGCCTGGGAGCCAAGATGAACACTGAAGCTTTCTTT
NA NA TRBJ2-1 12 TRBV7-6 CASSRAGNEQFF TGTGCCAGTTCCAGGGCAGGTAATGAGCAGTTCTTC
NA many TRBJ1-1 13 TRBV4-1 CASSLISGAEAFF TGCGCCAGCAGCCTCATCTCAGGGGCTGAAGCTTTCTTT
NA many TRBJ2-3 13 TRBV7-3 CASSPSTRDTQYF TGTGCCAGCAGCCCCTCGACACGTGATACGCAGTATTTT
TRBD1 many TRBJ1-2 17 TRBV13 CASSSPAAGDSFYGYTF TGTGCCAGCAGCTCCCCGGCTGCAGGGGACAGTTTCTATGGCTACACCTTC
TRBD1 many TRBJ2-7 14 TRBV3-1 CASSPGTVSYEQYF TGTGCCAGCAGTCCCGGGACAGTCTCCTACGAGCAGTACTTC
TRBD1 NA TRBJ2-2 15 TRBV7-9 CASSILQGATGGLFF TGTGCCAGCAGCATACTACAGGGGGCGACCGGGGGGCTGTTTTTT
NA few TRBJ2-7 14 TRBV7-9 CASSLGEDDYEQYF TGTGCCAGCAGCTTAGGAGAGGATGATTACGAGCAGTACTTC
NA many TRBJ2-2 15 TRBV6-2/TRBV6-3 CASTPSGRSAGELFF TGTGCCAGCACCCCCTCGGGGAGGTCGGCCGGGGAGCTGTTTTTT
TRBD2 few TRBJ2-1 21 TRBV27 CASSPKHPGLAGPGGYNEQFF TGTGCCAGCAGTCCGAAACACCCGGGACTAGCGGGCCCAGGGGGTTACAATGAGCAGTTCTTC
NA many TRBJ1-5 13 TRBV6-1 CASRREYGQPQHF TGTGCCAGCAGAAGGGAATATGGACAGCCCCAGCATTTT
TRBD1 NA TRBJ1-2 15 TRBV4-1 CASSQAYTGGDCYTF TGCGCCAGCAGCCAGGCCTATACAGGGGGCGACTGCTACACCTTC
TRBD1 many TRBJ2-1 15 TRBV6-5 CASSGQGNIGDEQFF TGTGCCAGCAGTGGACAGGGTAATATCGGAGATGAGCAGTTCTTC
TRBD1 many TRBJ2-7 14 TRBV20-1 CSAAKPGQAYEQYF TGCAGTGCTGCGAAACCGGGACAGGCTTACGAGCAGTACTTC
NA few TRBJ2-1 18 TRBV3-1 CASSYQDLAPEGDNEQFF TGTGCCAGCAGCTACCAAGATTTGGCGCCAGAGGGGGACAATGAGCAGTTCTTC
NA many TRBJ1-5 15 TRBV4-1 CASSQDQQGNQPQHF TGCGCCAGCAGCCAAGATCAACAGGGCAATCAGCCCCAGCATTTT
TRBD1 many TRBJ2-7 13 TRBV27 CASSLGTAYEQYF TGTGCCAGCAGTTTAGGGACAGCGTACGAGCAGTACTTC
NA NA TRBJ1-5 15 TRBV27 CATSLDSLSNQPQHF TGTGCCACCAGTTTAGACAGCCTTAGCAATCAGCCCCAGCATTTT
NA many TRBJ1-1 13 TRBV24-1 CATRAFNQPEAFF TGTGCCACCAGGGCATTTAACCAGCCTGAAGCTTTCTTT